This T cell receptor (beta chain) is from a study of PD-1 blockade in classical Hodgkin lymphoma. The sample's time point: newly diagnosed, previously untreated cHL patient sample. As a comparison, the study used PBMCs from newly diagnosed, untreated classical Hodgkin lymphoma. As for this clone: Its antigen is not identified.

General study findings and limits: Reports indicated that newly diagnosed patients had lower baseline TCR diversity than healthy donors did.

Assay used: immunoSEQ multiplex PCR; TCRdb lists only in-frame clones, some missing. This sample has 20,000 to 25,000 clones, with about 95% found just once. The CDR3 covers 11 residues. V lost 6 bases to trimming and J lost 2 bases, with 5 bases between them. Germline CDR1 and CDR2: MDHEN and SYDVKM. This chain joins TRBV28 and TRBJ2-7; the D is unclear. This TCR was recovered from a human donor with classical Hodgkin lymphoma. Sequencing was carried out using peripheral blood mononuclear cells (PBMCs). In nucleotides, the CDR3 is TGTGCCAGCAGCTCAGCCTACGAGCAGTACTTC. Translating gives CASSSAYEQYF. The whole variable domain, filled in from reference TRBV28 and TRBJ2-7, reads DVKVTQSSRYLVKRTGEKVFLECVQDMDHENMFWYRQDPGLGLRLIYFSYDVKMKEKGDIPEGYSVSREKKERFSLILESASTNQTSMYLCASSSAYEQYFGPGTRLTVT.